This T cell receptor (beta chain) stems from a study of OX40 agonist ivuxolimab in advanced cancers. Assay: immunoSEQ multiplex PCR; the TCRdb copy retains only in-frame clones and omits some. The sample lists about 93,000 clones; roughly 94% were seen once. Trimming stripped 1 base from V and 5 bases from J, with 11 bases between. This CDR3 contains 15 residues. Germline V gene lookup returns CDR1 SEHNR and CDR2 FQNEAQ (reference sequence). This clonotype was sampled from an adult with an advanced solid tumor such as melanoma, head and neck, liver or kidney cancer. Here the sequenced sample was CD4+ or CD8+ T cells sorted from blood, taken in a trial of the OX40 agonist ivuxolimab. The chain joins TRBV7-9 to TRBJ2-2, with TRBD2 as a possible D gene (6 bases). This CDR3 reads CASSLVVGGTGELFF. CDR3 nucleotide sequence: TGTGCCAGCAGCTTAGTGGTTGGGGGGACCGGGGAGCTGTTTTTT.